This record covers a single T cell receptor (beta chain). Its antigen is still unknown. Base-call qualities are not available, and no considerably larger clone is one nucleotide away. Library preparation employed the immunoSEQ multiplex PCR assay. DNA from the cultured, isolated CD4+ T cells was subjected to TCR beta CDR3 sequencing. In the authors' own workflow: Non-productive TCR sequences were removed, reads were trimmed to the CDR3 region, and CDR3s of at least 7 amino acids were retained. The MANAFEST web app was used to pick out antigen-specific clonotypes by comparing their expansion in peptide wells with that in reference cultures. Positive clones required FDR<0.05 expansion versus reference and all other wells, odds ratio above 5, and frequency above 0.1% in two replicate wells. A clonotype was defined as cross-reactive if the clonotype was significantly expanded both in SARS-CoV-2 spike wells and in at least one common cold coronavirus spike condition. Using the stringdist R package, CDR3 similarity was measured by Levenshtein distance, and unrooted trees were constructed with ape in R 3.6.1. Imported from immuneACCESS, the table was reduced by TCRdb to in-frame sequences with V and J called. These copies leave out some clones; in studies compared against another copy, an unresolved V gene accounts for under half, and the cause of the remainder is not known. V and J calls plus clone size are reproduced from that table; the DNA served to infer D and trimming. For this sample the table gives 55,000 to 90,000 clones, of which 73% were detected only once. The top ten clones comprise 5% of the sample.

This sample is part of a study of vaccination effects on CD4 cells after COVID-19 (dated by TCRdb to about 2022). In the study overall: Each participant got two doses of an mRNA SARS-CoV-2 vaccine, either BNT162b2 or mRNA-1273. Pre-vaccine samples from two convalescent patients were drawn 16 days and one week before the first dose, 142 and 148 days after COVID-19 diagnosis. The study compared SARS-CoV-2 spike-specific CD4+ TCR repertoires before and after mRNA vaccination in COVID-19 convalescent patients and infection-naive vaccine recipients. The Oncomine TCR Beta short-read assay on an Illumina iSeq 100 was used to sequence cultures from other donors in the study. Altogether, around ten COVID-19 convalescent patients and 4 SARS-CoV-2-naive healthy vaccine recipients made up the full study.

To identify antigen-specific CD4+ T cell clonotypes by their expansion, the ViraFEST assay first stimulated PBMC with viral peptide pools and then applied TCR sequencing. After more than 9 days of culture, CD4+ T cells were isolated with the EasySep CD4+ T cell isolation kit. PCR-confirmed SARS-CoV-2 infection had occurred in convalescent patients between March and December 2020, before the Alpha, Beta and Delta variants emerged in the United States. Some 2 million PBMC per well were cultured in IMDM with about 5.1% human AB serum, 9 to 10 IU/ml IL-2 and gentamicin, plus 10 ug/ml peptides. For the negative control culture condition, an HIV-1 Nef peptide pool was used. Half of the culture medium was replaced with fresh IL-2-containing medium on days 3 and 7. Each peptide stimulation condition was cultured in triplicate wells unless otherwise noted. PBMC were separated from whole blood using Ficoll-Paque Plus gradient centrifugation and were then either cryopreserved at -140C or used fresh. The QIAamp micro DNA kit was used to extract genomic DNA from the cultured CD4+ T cells.

V and J lose 3 bases and 1 base, and a span of 9 bases separates them. Looking up the germline V gene (reference sequence) yields CDR1 SEHNR and CDR2 FQNEAQ. The CDR3 contains 14 residues, cysteine and phenylalanine counted. Left in the record is the CDR3 DNA by itself, 42 bases read in frame from the first base. The study at large found these results: Limitations of the study were the small number of convalescent patients and the absence of early post-infection timepoints. Among convalescent patients, the spike-reactive repertoire after vaccination was made up mainly of new vaccine-induced clones that were largely distinct from the clones induced by infection. At late post-vaccination timepoints, both infection-induced and vaccine-induced clones showed marked clonal contraction, consistent with waning T cell responses.

The sequence derives from a human donor who had a prior SARS-CoV-2 infection. The sample was CD4+ T cells from PBMCs cultured with HIV peptides, taken before COVID-19 vaccination. This specimen's cell subset or site label, per the study, means: HIV-1 Nef peptide pool negative control/reference culture. The sequence links TRBV7-9 to TRBJ1-1; TRBD1 is perhaps the D gene, given 6 matching bases. The sequence in DNA is TGTGCCAGCAGCTTTACAGGGACGAACACTGAAGCTTTCTTT. This codes for CASSFTGTNTEAFF.